This TCR beta chain came from a study of blood T cell repertoires in COVID-19. Only in-frame clones appear in the TCRdb table, and some are missing; sequencing was by immunoSEQ multiplex PCR. The repertoire holds more than 200,000 clones, with approximately 83% as singletons. The CDR3 has 15 residues. CDR1 and CDR2 (germline): KGHSH, LQKENI. Trimming took 0 bases from V and 7 from J; bases not matched to a gene: 6. Sample: peripheral blood. The chain joins TRBV18 to TRBJ2-1, with 7 bases aligning to TRBD2. This sequence was found in a man older than 75 with acute or convalescent COVID-19. CDR3 protein: CASSPPGEGRNEQFF. Written as DNA, the CDR3 is TGTGCCAGCTCACCACCCGGGGAGGGCAGGAATGAGCAGTTCTTC.